A selection of T cell receptor beta chains follows, all from one sample in a study of blood T cell repertoires in COVID-19. The protocol was immunoSEQ multiplex PCR, while the TCRdb copy is restricted to in-frame clones and leaves out a portion. The sample records more than 200,000 clones, about 80% being singletons. Sequenced material: peripheral blood. Receptor source: a man aged 45-60 years with active or convalescent COVID-19. CDR3s include the opening cysteine and the closing phenylalanine or tryptophan. D genes are given only for firm matches. Clone size is given for some rows only: seen once, a few or many times, or a class if the clone is expanded.

v_call: TRBV15; j_call: TRBJ1-3; d_call: TRBD1; clone_size: .; cdr3_aa: CATSRGQTHGNTIYF; cdr3_nt: TGTGCCACCAGCCGGGGACAGACCCATGGAAACACCATATATTTT
v_call: TRBV5-8; j_call: TRBJ2-7; d_call: TRBD1; clone_size: .; cdr3_aa: CASSLRTGESYEQYF; cdr3_nt: TGTGCCAGCAGCCTCCGGACAGGAGAGTCCTACGAGCAGTACTTC
v_call: TRBV10-3; j_call: TRBJ1-1; d_call: .; clone_size: once; cdr3_aa: CAISESGRGTEAFF; cdr3_nt: TGTGCCATCAGTGAATCAGGTCGGGGCACTGAAGCTTTCTTT
v_call: TRBV5-4; j_call: TRBJ1-1; d_call: .; clone_size: .; cdr3_aa: CASSRSGNTEAFF; cdr3_nt: TGTGCCAGCAGCAGATCAGGGAACACTGAAGCTTTCTTT
v_call: TRBV7-2; j_call: TRBJ1-2; d_call: .; clone_size: .; cdr3_aa: CASSLAPGRVANYGYTF; cdr3_nt: TGTGCCAGCAGCTTAGCCCCCGGGAGGGTGGCTAACTATGGCTACACCTTC
v_call: TRBV30; j_call: TRBJ1-2; d_call: TRBD1; clone_size: .; cdr3_aa: CAWSATGGADGYTF; cdr3_nt: TGTGCCTGGAGTGCGACAGGGGGCGCAGATGGCTACACCTTC
v_call: TRBV2; j_call: TRBJ1-6; d_call: .; clone_size: .; cdr3_aa: CASSDGATTNSPLHF; cdr3_nt: TGTGCCAGCAGTGATGGGGCAACGACGAATTCACCCCTCCACTTT
v_call: TRBV6-6; j_call: TRBJ2-7; d_call: .; clone_size: few; cdr3_aa: CASSYSGGVSSYEQYF; cdr3_nt: TGTGCCAGCAGTTACTCTGGAGGGGTGAGCTCCTACGAGCAGTACTTC
v_call: TRBV14; j_call: TRBJ1-3; d_call: TRBD1; clone_size: .; cdr3_aa: CASSREATGIGNTIYF; cdr3_nt: TGTGCCAGCAGCCGGGAAGCGACAGGGATAGGCAACACCATATATTTT
v_call: TRBV11-2; j_call: TRBJ1-5; d_call: .; clone_size: .; cdr3_aa: CASSLGAGNQPQHF; cdr3_nt: TGTGCCAGCAGCTTAGGGGCAGGGAATCAGCCCCAGCATTTT
v_call: TRBV6-5; j_call: TRBJ1-5; d_call: .; clone_size: .; cdr3_aa: CASSQGRNQPQHF; cdr3_nt: TGTGCCAGCAGTCAGGGGCGGAATCAGCCCCAGCATTTT
v_call: TRBV11-2; j_call: TRBJ2-4; d_call: .; clone_size: .; cdr3_aa: CASRETGPKDIQYF; cdr3_nt: TGTGCCAGCAGAGAGACAGGTCCCAAGGACATTCAGTACTTC
v_call: TRBV6-1; j_call: TRBJ1-1; d_call: .; clone_size: .; cdr3_aa: CASSEARGSEAFF; cdr3_nt: TGTGCCAGCAGTGAAGCGCGAGGGTCGGAAGCTTTCTTT
v_call: TRBV6-5; j_call: TRBJ2-7; d_call: .; clone_size: .; cdr3_aa: CASSGAVGGSYEQYF; cdr3_nt: TGTGCCAGCAGCGGAGCAGTTGGGGGGTCCTACGAGCAGTACTTC
v_call: TRBV18; j_call: TRBJ1-2; d_call: .; clone_size: many; cdr3_aa: CASSPRQDLYSYTF; cdr3_nt: TGTGCCAGCTCTCCACGACAGGACCTATATAGCTACACCTTC
v_call: TRBV5-6; j_call: TRBJ2-3; d_call: TRBD2; clone_size: .; cdr3_aa: CASSIGLAGGPDTQYF; cdr3_nt: TGTGCCAGCAGCATAGGACTAGCGGGGGGGCCGGATACGCAGTATTTT
v_call: TRBV5-1; j_call: TRBJ2-2; d_call: TRBD2; clone_size: .; cdr3_aa: CASSSRTSRNTGELFF; cdr3_nt: TGCGCCAGCAGCTCCAGGACTAGTCGAAATACCGGGGAGCTGTTTTTT
v_call: TRBV3-1/TRBV3-2; j_call: TRBJ2-7; d_call: TRBD2; clone_size: .; cdr3_aa: CASSPGLAGVYEQYF; cdr3_nt: TGTGCCAGCAGCCCGGGACTAGCGGGGGTGTACGAGCAGTACTTC
v_call: TRBV5-1; j_call: TRBJ2-3; d_call: .; clone_size: .; cdr3_aa: CASSYQEGTDTQYF; cdr3_nt: TGCGCCAGCAGCTACCAGGAGGGCACAGATACGCAGTATTTT
v_call: TRBV7-2; j_call: TRBJ1-2; d_call: TRBD1; clone_size: .; cdr3_aa: CASSLAVRSVGQGHYGYTF; cdr3_nt: TGTGCCAGCAGCTTAGCCGTAAGATCCGTGGGACAGGGACACTATGGCTACACCTTC
v_call: TRBV5-1; j_call: TRBJ2-3; d_call: TRBD1; clone_size: .; cdr3_aa: CASSMGQSTDTQYF; cdr3_nt: TGCGCCAGCAGCATGGGACAGAGCACAGATACGCAGTATTTT
v_call: TRBV19; j_call: TRBJ2-3; d_call: .; clone_size: .; cdr3_aa: CASSYTGLGTDTQYF; cdr3_nt: TGTGCCAGTAGTTACACAGGGTTGGGCACAGATACGCAGTATTTT
v_call: TRBV10-3; j_call: TRBJ1-1; d_call: .; clone_size: .; cdr3_aa: CAISESNPTVGITEAFF; cdr3_nt: TGTGCCATCAGTGAGTCGAACCCGACCGTCGGGATCACTGAAGCTTTCTTT
v_call: TRBV19; j_call: TRBJ1-2; d_call: .; clone_size: .; cdr3_aa: CASSQTTGLSYGYTF; cdr3_nt: TGTGCCAGTAGTCAAACCACGGGACTCAGCTATGGCTACACCTTC
v_call: TRBV7-2; j_call: TRBJ1-6; d_call: TRBD1; clone_size: .; cdr3_aa: CASSVPGTGIPIASPLHF; cdr3_nt: TGTGCCAGCAGCGTCCCCGGGACAGGGATCCCAATTGCCTCACCCCTCCACTTT